The TCR beta chain under discussion was sequenced for a study of tumour-infiltrating T cells in Burkitt lymphoma. Study background: All epidemiological Burkitt lymphoma subtypes were represented in the cohort. Repertoire clonality predicted overall and progression-free survival. Study results and caveats: Several public clonotypes recurred in numerous Burkitt lymphoma patients.

Turning to this clone: The antigen is undetermined.

This table comes from immunoSEQ multiplex PCR, and its TCRdb copy is limited to in-frame clones, with some not included. Of about 46,000 clones in the sample, less than 35% were seen once. This TCR was recovered from a human donor with Burkitt lymphoma. Sequencing was done on a sample of tumor tissue.

CDR3 DNA: TGTGCCACCAGCAGAGCCCCCGGCGGGGGCAGGTACGAGCAGTACTTC. Translated, it gives CATSRAPGGGRYEQYF. The chain joins TRBV15 to TRBJ2-7; possibly TRBD2 for D (7 bases). The CDR3 length is 16 residues. The germline V and J ends were trimmed by 1 base and 4 bases, with 17 bases remaining between them. Germline V gene sequence: CDR1 LNHNV, CDR2 YYDKDF (reference sequence).